Here is one T cell receptor (beta chain) with its context. Antigen unknown. Measured with immunoSEQ multiplex PCR; TCRdb has only the in-frame clones, and not every one. The data show approximately 50,000 clones, with 82% seen just once and approximately 4.1% held by the top ten. The data belong to a study of OX40 agonist ivuxolimab in advanced cancers. Study-wide results and limits: Dosing at 0.1 to 3.0 mg/kg was accompanied by clonal expansion of CD4+ and CD8+ blood T cells by week 6.

V dropped 1 base and J dropped 2 bases, with 9 bases sitting between them. Germline V gives CDR1 SGHAT, CDR2 FQNNGV. The CDR3 is made up of 15 amino acids. The V and J genes are TRBV11-2 and TRBJ1-3; D might be TRBD1 (6 bases). This sequence was found in an adult with an advanced solid tumor such as melanoma, head and neck, liver or kidney cancer. The specimen comprised CD4+ or CD8+ T cells sorted from blood, sampled in a trial of the OX40 agonist ivuxolimab. CDR3 coding DNA: TGTGCCAGCAGCTTAGTGACAGGAGCTGGAAACACCATATATTTT. The encoded protein is CASSLVTGAGNTIYF.